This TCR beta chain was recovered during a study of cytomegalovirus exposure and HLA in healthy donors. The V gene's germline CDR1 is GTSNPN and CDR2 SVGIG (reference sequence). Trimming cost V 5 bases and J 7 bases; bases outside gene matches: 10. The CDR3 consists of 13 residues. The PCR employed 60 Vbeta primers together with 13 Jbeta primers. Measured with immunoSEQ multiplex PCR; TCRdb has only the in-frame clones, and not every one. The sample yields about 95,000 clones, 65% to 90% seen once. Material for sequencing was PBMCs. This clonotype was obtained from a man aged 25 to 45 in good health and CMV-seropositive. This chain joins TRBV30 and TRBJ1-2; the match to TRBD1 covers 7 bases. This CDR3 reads CAWWDAGTAGYTF. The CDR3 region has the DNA TGTGCCTGGTGGGACGCCGGGACAGCTGGCTACACCTTC.